These 17 T cell receptor beta chains were sequenced from one sample in a study of blood T cell repertoires in COVID-19. Clones were read by immunoSEQ multiplex PCR, and TCRdb kept only the in-frame ones, dropping some. The sample has about 87,000 clones, roughly 86% seen once. The sequenced sample was peripheral blood. The receptors here all came from a human donor with acute or convalescent COVID-19. The donor label of this sample is uncertain.

This sequence joins TRBV3-1 (or the pseudogene TRBV3-2) and TRBJ1-1, with D maybe TRBD1 (5 bases). Per the germline V gene, CDR1 is LGHDT and CDR2 is YNNKEL (reference sequence). The length of the CDR3 is 13 residues. V lost 0 bases to trimming and J lost 9 bases, with 11 bases between them. The CDR3 loop is CASSQDEQGKAFF. DNA for the CDR3: TGTGCCAGCAGCCAAGATGAGCAGGGAAAAGCTTTCTTT.

The rearrangement links TRBV24-1 to TRBJ2-1, with TRBD1 as a possible D gene (6 bases). From germline, CDR1 is KGHDR and CDR2 SFDVKD. Trimming removed 2 bases from V and 7 bases from J, with 14 bases in between. The CDR3 totals 15 residues. The CDR3 spells CATSDWGNRVNEQFF. Here the CDR3 DNA reads TGTGCCACCAGTGATTGGGGAAACAGGGTTAATGAGCAGTTCTTC.

The V and J genes are TRBV21-1 and TRBJ2-2; the DNA was not used to check the table's D call, TRBD2. TRBV21-1 is a recognized pseudogene. The CDR3 consists of 18 residues. CDR3 region: CASSKGGLAGGYTGELFF. The CDR3 DNA is TGTGCCAGCAGCAAAGGGGGACTAGCGGGGGGCTACACCGGGGAGCTGTTTTTT.

This clone was picked up a small number of times. V and J are TRBV2 and TRBJ2-3; D is undetermined. Germline V gives CDR1 SNHLY, CDR2 FYNNEI. This CDR3 comprises 15 residues. CDR3: CAIQYTLPGTDTQYF. The DNA for the CDR3 is TGTGCAATCCAATATACCCTCCCGGGCACAGATACGCAGTATTTT.

V and J are TRBV3-1 (or the pseudogene TRBV3-2) and TRBJ2-1; D is possibly TRBD2 (6 bases). The CDR3 runs 19 residues. V lost 0 bases, J lost 0 bases, and 18 bases lay in between. Germline V lookup: CDR1 LGHDT, CDR2 YNNKEL (reference sequence). The CDR3 loop reads CASSQDRGFRTSSYNEQFF. DNA of the CDR3: TGTGCCAGCAGCCAAGATCGGGGGTTTAGGACAAGCTCCTACAATGAGCAGTTCTTC.

J is TRBJ1-2 and V is TRBV30; TRBD1 is a possible D gene (6 bases). CDR1 is GTSNPN, CDR2 SVGIG, per germline (reference sequence). V was cut by 5 bases and J by 0 bases, with 16 bases left in between. The CDR3 has 15 residues. DNA of the CDR3: TGTGCCTGGGCCCTGGACAGCTCAGCTAACTATGGCTACACCTTC. This gives the protein CAWALDSSANYGYTF.

V usage is TRBV29-1 and J usage is TRBJ2-4; D may be TRBD1 (6 bases). Germline CDR1 SQVTM, CDR2 ANQGSEA. This CDR3 is built from 13 residues. Trimming pared 8 bases from V and 0 bases from J, leaving 11 bases between. CDR3 nucleotide sequence: TGCAGCACAGACAGGCTAGCCAAAAACATTCAGTACTTC. Its protein product is CSTDRLAKNIQYF.

The rearrangement joins TRBV6-2 or TRBV6-3 to TRBJ2-1; 8 bases line up with TRBD1. V dropped 5 bases and J dropped 1; count of bases not matched to a gene: 4. The germline V gene encodes CDR1 MNHEY and CDR2 SVGEGT. There are 15 residues in the CDR3. The CDR3 DNA is TGTGCCAGCAGTGGGTGGGACAGGTCCTACAATGAGCAGTTCTTC. Its translation: CASSGWDRSYNEQFF.

J is TRBJ1-4 and V is TRBV7-2; D uncertain. The CDR3 extends over 15 amino acids. Germline assignment: CDR1 SGHTA and CDR2 FQGNSA. V lost 4 bases, J lost 8 bases, and 17 bases lay in between. The CDR3 reads CASSSEGRGREKLFF. CDR3 bases: TGTGCCAGCAGCTCCGAGGGCCGTGGGAGGGAAAAACTGTTTTTT.

The chain carries TRBV3-1 (or the pseudogene TRBV3-2) and TRBJ2-5; D might be TRBD1 (6 bases). The CDR3 has 15 amino acids. Germline-derived CDR1 and CDR2 are LGHDT and YNNKEL (reference sequence). Trimming took off 1 base at V and 1 base at J, with 10 bases between the two ends. This CDR3 reads CASSQVRGSQETQYF. DNA of the CDR3: TGTGCCAGCAGCCAAGTCAGGGGAAGCCAAGAGACCCAGTACTTC.

The chain has TRBV14 and TRBJ1-2, with unresolved D. Germline assignment: CDR1 SGHDN and CDR2 FVKESK. V was trimmed by 3 bases and J by 2 bases, leaving 13 bases between them. The CDR3 covers 15 residues. CDR3 in amino acids: CASSQMAGTNYGYTF. DNA of the CDR3: TGTGCCAGCAGCCAGATGGCAGGCACCAACTATGGCTACACCTTC.

This chain connects TRBV3-1 (or the pseudogene TRBV3-2) to TRBJ2-7; D ambiguous. This CDR3 is built from 14 residues. Looked up from germline, CDR1 is LGHDT and CDR2 is YNNKEL (reference sequence). The V end was cut by 2 bases, the J end by 2 bases, with 10 bases between. For the CDR3, the DNA is TGTGCCAGCAGCCAAAACGGCGGAACCTACGAGCAGTACTTC. Its translation: CASSQNGGTYEQYF.

The chain is built from TRBV4-2 and TRBJ1-2, with D tentatively TRBD1 (5 bases). V was clipped by 0 bases and J by 2 bases, with 10 bases between them. There are 15 residues in the CDR3. Looked up from germline, CDR1 is LGHNA and CDR2 is YNFKEQ. The CDR3 region has the DNA TGTGCCAGCAGCCAAGAGGGGCTGCTGAACTATGGCTACACCTTC. As protein: CASSQEGLLNYGYTF.

CDR3 sequence (DNA): TGCGCCAGCAGCCAAGATCAGGGACAGTCCTACGAGCAGTACTTC. Translated: CASSQDQGQSYEQYF. V gene TRBV4-3 combines with J gene TRBJ2-7, with 7 bases that match TRBD1. Germline CDR1 reads LGHNA; CDR2 reads YSLEER. V shed 0 bases, J shed 1 base, and the junction held 3 bases outside the gene matches. This CDR3 contains 15 residues.

The chain links TRBV11-2 to TRBJ2-1; D ambiguous. The CDR3 is 11 residues long. Germline CDR1 SGHAT, CDR2 FQNNGV. V was shortened by 5 bases and J by 5 bases, with 4 bases between the two germline ends. CDR3 sequence: CASSPNNEQFF. CDR3 nucleotide sequence: TGTGCCAGCAGCCCCAACAATGAGCAGTTCTTC.

The rearrangement uses TRBV30 and TRBJ1-6; TRBD1 is a possible D gene (6 bases). CDR3 size: 13 residues. V was cut by 0 bases and J by 9 bases, with 9 bases left in between. Germline lookup yields CDR1 GTSNPN and CDR2 SVGIG (reference sequence). The CDR3 DNA is TGTGCCTGGAGTGTGCAGGGGAGTTCACCCCTCCACTTT. Amino acid sequence: CAWSVQGSSPLHF.

This clone was counted only a few times. Germline is not matched at one junction end, which may reflect a read error. The chain joins TRBV28 to TRBJ1-5; 7 bases align to TRBD1. In germline, CDR1 is MDHEN, CDR2 SYDVKM. The CDR3 sequence is 11 residues long. DNA of the CDR3: TGTGCCAGCACCCTCGGACAGGCGAGTTATTTT. Its translation is CASTLGQASYF.